This T cell receptor (beta chain) was captured by sequencing in a study of breast tumors, draining lymph nodes, adjacent tissues. Samples came from axillary lymph nodes draining the breast cancer. General study results and limits: The data were judged consistent with most tumor T cells coming from lymph node and expanding in tumor. Luminal-like breast cancer showed significantly higher tumor–nontumor repertoire similarity than basal-like.

TCRdb re-called the multiplex PCR reads through MiXCR, storing one row per CDR3 protein. The table shows approximately 100,000 distinct CDR3 sequences, with 21% occurring only once. Trimming cost V 5 bases and J 6 bases, with 18 bases left between them. From germline, CDR1 is SGHDT and CDR2 YYEEEE. This CDR3 spans 14 amino acids. This clonotype was seen at least ten times. What it binds is unknown. This TCR was recovered from a female donor with breast cancer. Some clones in this sample may be carry-over from other donors' samples. The sequencing sample was made of axillary lymph node tissue. V gene TRBV5-6 combines with J gene TRBJ2-7; D not resolved. The CDR3 here is CASRDGTSSGEQYF. The DNA for the CDR3 is TGTGCCAGCAGGGACGGAACCAGCTCAGGCGAGCAGTACTTC.